This is a list of T cell receptor beta chains from one sample in a study of blood T cell repertoires in COVID-19. The assay was immunoSEQ multiplex PCR, and TCRdb's table has in-frame clones only and misses some. The sample holds roughly 120,000 clones; roughly four fifths are singletons and the top ten take roughly 7.3%. Material: peripheral blood. The receptors were gathered from a human donor in a cohort sampled during active COVID-19. Each CDR3 is given with its conserved first and last residue. D genes are given only for firm matches. Clone size is given for some rows only: seen once, a few or many times, or a class if the clone is expanded.

j_gene,abundance,v_gene,d_gene,CDR3nt,CDR3aa
TRBJ2-7,-,TRBV15,TRBD1,TGTGCCACCAGCGGAAAGACAGGGGAAGGCTACGAGCAGTACTTC,CATSGKTGEGYEQYF
TRBJ1-5,once,TRBV28,-,TGTGCCAGCATCCAGGACAGCCTCCATCAGCCCCAGCATTTT,CASIQDSLHQPQHF
TRBJ2-7,-,TRBV7-8,-,TGTGCCAGCAGTACGGAGAGCTCCTACGAGCAGTACTTC,CASSTESSYEQYF
TRBJ2-7,-,TRBV5-5,-,TGTGCCAGCAGCTTGTCAACAGGGAAGTCCTACGAGCAGTACTTC,CASSLSTGKSYEQYF
TRBJ2-1,-,TRBV7-6,TRBD2,TGTGCCAGCAGATTAGGTGCTAGCGGGAGTAATGAGCAGTTCTTC,CASRLGASGSNEQFF
TRBJ1-2,-,TRBV12-3/TRBV12-4,-,TGTGCCAGCGAGAACAGTAACTATGGCTACACCTTC,CASENSNYGYTF
TRBJ1-5,-,TRBV12-3/TRBV12-4,-,TGTGCCAGCAAACAGGGAAGAAATCAGCCCCAGCATTTT,CASKQGRNQPQHF
TRBJ1-5,few,TRBV28,-,TGTGCCAGCAGTTTATGGGCTCAGCCCCAGCATTTT,CASSLWAQPQHF
TRBJ1-2,once,TRBV9,TRBD1,TGTGCCAGCAGCGTAACTGGGACAGCCCAAGGAGATGGCTACACCTTC,CASSVTGTAQGDGYTF
TRBJ2-7,-,TRBV28,-,TGTGCCAGCAGTTCGCCAGCGGGCAGGTTTGTCGAGCAGTACTTC,CASSSPAGRFVEQYF
TRBJ1-1,-,TRBV5-4,-,TGTGCCAGCAGCTTGTGGGGAGGAAACACTGAAGCTTTCTTT,CASSLWGGNTEAFF
TRBJ1-1,few,TRBV5-1,-,TGCGCCAGCAGCTTGGATGGGGGCGTGAACACTGAAGCTTTCTTT,CASSLDGGVNTEAFF